The sample holds a few counts of the clone carrying this T cell receptor (beta chain). Antigen: not known. Sample-barcoded 5' priming and a J-beta primer mix drove a second PCR of roughly 6 to 12 cycles. Through a template-switch adaptor with 12 random nucleotides, each cDNA molecule received a tag. TCRdb redid the calling of the 5' RACE reads with MiXCR, one entry per CDR3 protein. The sample holds 790,000 or so distinct CDR3 sequences, about half seen once. The source of the sample is a study of blood T cells in healthy people across ages. The V end was cut by 4 bases, the J end by 0 bases, with 16 bases between. From germline, CDR1 is LGHNA and CDR2 YNFKEQ. The CDR3 totals 17 residues. Study-level results: Not knowing donor CMV status may have confounded expanded clonotype changes.

The source material was blood. This receptor was obtained from a man older than 75 in good health. The V and J genes are TRBV4-2 and TRBJ2-1; D gene ambiguous. For the CDR3, the DNA is TGTGCCAGCAGCCCCCGCGCTGGCCCCAGCTCCTACAATGAGCAGTTCTTC. It codes for CASSPRAGPSSYNEQFF.